The source of this T cell receptor (beta chain) is a study of CD8 T cells in Susac syndrome (dated by TCRdb to the late 2010s). For the wider study: The study used repertoire sequencing to test whether antigen drove CD8+ T cell activation and differentiation in Susac syndrome. Clonality of the CD8+ T cell repertoire was compared between over ten healthy donors, roughly 14 Susac syndrome patients and around 15 multiple sclerosis patients. Overall study results and their limits: The number of individuals in the TCR sequencing and HLA analysis was acknowledged as relatively small.

Of note for this clonotype: Its antigen remains unidentified. The record has no base qualities; no much larger clone is one base away.

RNA was extracted with the RNeasy kit and roughly 0.45 to 1 ug was reverse transcribed using random hexamers. The immunoSEQ multiplex PCR assay, which covers 54 Vbeta and 13 Jbeta segments, was used to amplify TCR beta CDR3 regions. Bias from PCR amplification was corrected by using a synthetic template baseline for primer optimization and for computational correction. The study's own analysis went as follows. Reads were annotated to V, D and J genes according to IMGT and were analyzed with immunoSEQ Analyzer, with only productive sequences retained. Clonality was calculated as one minus the Shannon entropy normalized by log2 of the number of productive unique sequences. For each patient and control, public and private clones were evaluated among the 100 most prevalent clones. A clone was defined as Susac-specific if it was absent from the healthy and MS cohorts, from over a thousand published viral clones and from other ImmuneACCESS disease sequences. Clones were called with MiXCR by TCRdb after fastp trimmed the public reads at Q25, and only in-frame beta chains were retained. A single entry per CDR3 protein holds the most common genes and DNA from its merged rows. TCRdb assigned the V and J calls; the authors' analysis was not used. Counted in this sample were about 150,000 distinct CDR3 sequences; about 94% of them appeared once. The ten largest clones capture over 0.2% of the sample.

Peripheral blood CD8+ and CD4+ T cells from healthy donors, Susac syndrome patients and multiple sclerosis patients were profiled by high-throughput TCR beta sequencing. The multiple sclerosis controls were treatment-naive patients whose relapsing-remitting disease, either stable or active, fulfilled the revised McDonald criteria. CD8+ TEMRA cells were enriched by FACS, while bulk CD8+ and CD4+ T cells were purified by magnetic negative isolation. Blood was collected in EDTA tubes and processed within 24 hours, with PBMCs isolated through density gradient centrifugation. PBMCs intended for TCR sequencing were cryopreserved in liquid nitrogen and thawed later in a water bath at 37 degrees C. The sorted or isolated CD4+, CD8+ and CD8+ TEMRA cells had a purity of 90% or higher. The cysteine opens and the phenylalanine closes a CDR3 of 12 amino acids. Just CDR3 DNA is preserved here, 36 bases in frame from base 1. V is cut back by 10 bases and J by 6 bases, with 9 bases in the junction unmatched. Looking up the germline V gene (reference sequence) yields CDR1 MNHEY and CDR2 SMNVEV.

Sequenced: CD8+ T cells from PBMCs. The V and J genes are TRBV27 and TRBJ2-7, and TRBD1 matches 7 of the central bases. This TCR was recovered from a human donor with multiple sclerosis. The bases read TGTGCCACCTTCGGGACAGTTGGCGAGCAGTACTTC. It is translated as CATFGTVGEQYF.